Each of the 30 T cell receptor beta chains below was sequenced from the same sample in a study of shared clonotypes between healthy human individuals. Naive CD8 cells lacked CD45RO, underwent positive selection for CCR7 and left out terminally differentiated effector memory CD45RA+ cells. The repertoire was sequenced with immunoSEQ multiplex PCR; TCRdb's copy has only in-frame clones and lacks some. The repertoire has some 2,000,000 clones, approximately 95% of them found once; the top ten carry roughly 1%. Input material: naive CD8+ T cells sorted from blood. Receptor source: a man younger than 30 in good health.

This rearrangement joins TRBV4-1 to TRBJ2-1; the match to TRBD1 covers 8 bases. Unmatched junction bases numbered 4, after V lost 5 bases and J lost 4 bases. This CDR3 has 14 residues. CDR1 MGHRA and CDR2 YSYEKL come from the germline V gene. The CDR3 sequence is CASSTGGKYNEQFF. CDR3 in DNA: TGCGCCAGCAGCACAGGGGGGAAATACAATGAGCAGTTCTTC.

The chain employs TRBV7-2 and TRBJ1-5, with D unresolved. Germline V lookup: CDR1 SGHTA, CDR2 FQGNSA. This CDR3 region has 16 residues. V was cut by 0 bases and J by 7 bases, with 16 bases left in between. The CDR3 here is CASSLATSSYYQPQHF. The CDR3 region has the DNA TGTGCCAGCAGCTTAGCGACGAGCAGCTATTACCAGCCCCAGCATTTT.

This clone has a single count. The gene calls are TRBV5-6 and TRBJ1-5; D is unresolved. CDR1 is SGHDT and CDR2 is YYEEEE in the germline V gene. The CDR3 runs 15 residues. The ends were cut back, 0 bases at V and 2 bases at J, with 9 bases in the middle. The CDR3 here is CASSLAGDGNQPQHF. The CDR3 DNA sequence: TGTGCCAGCAGCTTGGCTGGGGATGGCAATCAGCCCCAGCATTTT.

With respect to this clone: The sample carries other DNA sequences with the same CDR3. The chain joins TRBV2 to TRBJ1-1, with unresolved D. The ends were cut back, 3 bases at V and 0 bases at J, with 5 bases in the middle. In germline, CDR1 is SNHLY, CDR2 FYNNEI. CDR3 length equals 13 residues. The CDR3 loop reads CASSELMNTEAFF. Written as DNA, the CDR3 is TGTGCCAGCAGTGAGCTCATGAACACTGAAGCTTTCTTT.

CDR3 sequence (DNA): TGCAGCGTTGAAGACTCTTCGACAGGGAAAACCGGGGAGCTGTTTTTT. This sequence encodes CSVEDSSTGKTGELFF. The chain uses TRBV29-1 and TRBJ2-2; 7 bases are shared with TRBD1. J gave up 5 bases and V 0 bases, and 9 bases lay outside the gene matches. The CDR3 loop spans 16 amino acids. Germline V CDR1 and CDR2: SQVTM, ANQGSEA.

CDR3 coding DNA: TGTGCCAGCAGCTGGGCTAGCTATAACAATGAGCAGTTCTTC. Amino acids: CASSWASYNNEQFF. The chain has TRBV7-9 and TRBJ2-1; a possible D gene is TRBD2 (5 bases). In germline, CDR1 is SEHNR, CDR2 FQNEAQ (reference sequence). V lost 4 bases and J lost 5, with 12 bases in between. The CDR3 spans 14 residues.

The J gene is TRBJ2-7, the V gene TRBV21-1; TRBD2, the D gene given by the table, was not confirmed from the DNA. TRBV21-1 is a pseudogene. CDR3 size: 17 residues. The CDR3 sequence: CASSRSFSGLASYEQYF. The DNA for the CDR3 is TGTGCCAGCAGCCGCTCTTTCTCGGGACTAGCTTCCTACGAGCAGTACTTC.

V is TRBV4-1 and J is TRBJ2-7; TRBD1 matches 8 bases. Germline lookup yields CDR1 MGHRA and CDR2 YSYEKL. V lost 0 bases and J lost 6; bases outside the gene matches: 13. The CDR3 spans 17 residues. For the CDR3, the DNA is TGCGCCAGCAGCCAAGATCACGCTTGGCAGGGGGCGATCGAGCAGTACTTC. It translates to CASSQDHAWQGAIEQYF.

The chain is built from TRBV7-2 and TRBJ2-1; D unresolved. Germline-derived CDR1 and CDR2 are SGHTA and FQGNSA. V was pared by 5 bases and J by 3 bases, with 23 bases between. This CDR3 spans 18 amino acids. The CDR3 reads CASSATWTHGYYYNEQFF. The DNA of the CDR3 is TGTGCCAGCAGCGCAACTTGGACCCATGGCTACTACTACAATGAGCAGTTCTTC.

This rearrangement joins TRBV5-4 to TRBJ2-1; unclear D gene. V was shortened by 4 bases and J by 7 bases, with 9 bases between the two germline ends. The CDR3 totals 12 residues. Germline V gene data show CDR1 as SGHNT and CDR2 as YYREEE (reference sequence). CDR3 protein: CASSDKWNEQFF. The DNA of the CDR3 is TGTGCCAGCAGCGATAAGTGGAATGAGCAGTTCTTC.

The rearrangement links TRBV10-3 to TRBJ2-3, with a possible D match to TRBD2 (6 bases). Trimming took off 2 bases at V and 0 bases at J, with 12 bases between the two ends. CDR1 is ENHRY and CDR2 is SYGVKD in the germline V gene. This CDR3 spans 16 amino acids. The CDR3: CAISEVSGLSTDTQYF. The CDR3 region has the DNA TGTGCCATCAGTGAGGTTAGCGGACTCAGCACAGATACGCAGTATTTT.

This clone was recorded only once. CDR3 sequence reads: CASSPPVAGGDNEQFF. CDR3 in DNA: TGTGCCAGCAGCCCTCCTGTAGCGGGGGGAGACAATGAGCAGTTCTTC. The chain carries TRBV7-9 and TRBJ2-1; TRBD2 agrees at 10 bases. V trimming: 5 bases; J trimming: 5 bases; junction bases outside the gene matches: 9. The germline gives CDR1 SEHNR, CDR2 FQNEAQ (reference sequence). The CDR3 totals 16 residues.

The chain uses TRBV7-8 and TRBJ2-7; 7 bases agree with TRBD1. This CDR3 is 16 amino acids long. J gave up 2 bases and V 1 base, and 8 bases lay outside the gene matches. Germline V CDR1 and CDR2: SGHVS, FQNEAQ. The DNA of the CDR3 is TGTGCCAGCAGCTTAGGCCAATCCGGGACAGCCTACGAGCAGTACTTC. It is translated as CASSLGQSGTAYEQYF.

This clone was observed once. J is TRBJ1-6 and V is TRBV27; a weak D match, TRBD1 (5 bases). Trimming took 6 bases from V and 15 from J, leaving 18 bases between them. CDR1 is MNHEY and CDR2 is SMNVEV in the germline V gene (reference sequence). The CDR3 length is 13 residues. In nucleotides, the CDR3 is TGTGCCAGCAGACTCAAAACAGGTCCTTACCTCCACTTT. It translates to CASRLKTGPYLHF.

The chain recombines TRBV7-4 with TRBJ1-5; TRBD1 might be the D (6 bases). Germline lookup yields CDR1 SGHVT and CDR2 SQSDAQ. V lost 9 bases and J 6 bases, leaving 15 bases between the germline ends. The CDR3 totals 13 residues. For the CDR3, the DNA is TGTGCCAGAGGGCCACTAGGGGGTCAGCCCCAGCATTTT. The encoded protein is CARGPLGGQPQHF.

This clone was counted a few times. The same CDR3 also results from other DNA sequences found in this sample. The chain employs TRBV6-5 and TRBJ1-6; TRBD1 aligns across 7 bases. The CDR3 loop spans 15 amino acids. The V segment lost 4 bases and the J segment 7 bases; nucleotides outside the gene matches: 7. Germline V gives CDR1 MNHEY, CDR2 SVGAGI. CDR3 coding DNA: TGTGCCAGCAGTTCCGTGACAGGGTACAATTCACCCCTCCACTTT. As protein: CASSSVTGYNSPLHF.

The chain joins TRBV7-2 to TRBJ1-5, with 10 nucleotides matching TRBD1. V trimming: 5 bases; J trimming: 5 bases; junction bases outside the gene matches: 6. The CDR3 spans 15 residues. In germline, CDR1 is SGHTA, CDR2 FQGNSA. As DNA, the CDR3 is TGTGCCAGCAGCACCCAGGACAGGGGGGATCAGCCCCAGCATTTT. It specifies CASSTQDRGDQPQHF.

The chain combines TRBV27 with TRBJ2-7; D remains unclear. The V gene lost 6 bases and the J gene lost 5 bases, with 14 bases spanning the gap. In germline, CDR1 is MNHEY, CDR2 SMNVEV (reference sequence). The CDR3 length is 13 residues. The CDR3 DNA follows: TGTGCCAGCAGCCCACTGCCGGTCCACGAGCAGTACTTC. Translated, it gives CASSPLPVHEQYF.

As DNA, the CDR3 is TGCAGTGAGGGGACAGGGAGGACAGATACGCAGTATTTT. Protein: CSEGTGRTDTQYF. The chain has TRBV29-1 and TRBJ2-3; 9 bases match TRBD1. Germline-derived CDR1 and CDR2 are SQVTM and ANQGSEA. This CDR3 has 13 amino acids.

The genes are TRBV5-1 and TRBJ1-2, with 10 positions matching TRBD1. V was clipped by 4 bases and J by 4 bases; unmatched bases: 10. Germline-derived CDR1 and CDR2 are SGHRS and YFSETQ. The CDR3 covers 16 residues. CDR3 coding DNA: TGCGCCAGCAGCGTGGCCGGGACAGGGGTAATCTATGGCTACACCTTC. Protein: CASSVAGTGVIYGYTF.

This clone came up a few times. The chain couples TRBV7-9 to TRBJ1-5, with a tentative D call TRBD1 (6 bases). CDR1 and CDR2 (germline): SEHNR, FQNEAQ (reference sequence). CDR3 length: 15 residues. V was shortened by 1 base and J by 3 bases, with 10 bases between the two germline ends. Here the CDR3 DNA reads TGTGCCAGCAGCTTAGTCGGACAGAACAATCAGCCCCAGCATTTT. It specifies CASSLVGQNNQPQHF.

The gene calls are TRBV27 and TRBJ1-4, with D unresolved. Germline CDR1 reads MNHEY; CDR2 reads SMNVEV (reference sequence). Trimming removed 3 bases from V and 13 bases from J, with 15 bases in between. This CDR3 region has 13 residues. The CDR3 DNA reads as TGTGCCAGCAGTTTCCTTGGAGAGGAACGACTGTTTTTT. Translation gives CASSFLGEERLFF.

The chain is built from TRBV5-1 and TRBJ2-3; the match to TRBD2 covers 11 bases. In germline, CDR1 is SGHRS, CDR2 YFSETQ. This CDR3 spans 17 amino acids. V gave up 0 bases and J gave up 5 bases; unmatched junction bases: 8. The CDR3 DNA is TGCGCCAGCAGCTTGGGAGAACTAGCGGGGGATGGAGATACGCAGTATTTT. Translating gives CASSLGELAGDGDTQYF. Using reference TRBV5-1 and TRBJ2-3 for the parts outside the CDR3, the full variable domain is KAGVTQTPRYLIKTRGQQVTLSCSPISGHRSVSWYQQTPGQGLQFLFEYFSETQRNKGNFPGRFSGRQFSNSRSEMNVSTLELGDSALYLCASSLGELAGDGDTQYFGPGTRLTVL.

This clone was detected once. The rearrangement uses TRBV27 and TRBJ2-7; no firm D call. The CDR3 is made up of 13 amino acids. Germline CDR1 MNHEY, CDR2 SMNVEV (reference sequence). Trimming took 5 bases from V and 4 from J, leaving 12 bases between them. The CDR3 coding sequence is TGTGCCAGCAGTATAGACTGGACGTACGAGCAGTACTTC. This sequence encodes CASSIDWTYEQYF.

The chain couples TRBV2 to TRBJ2-1; a possible D gene is TRBD2 (6 bases). From germline, CDR1 is SNHLY and CDR2 FYNNEI. The CDR3 contains 13 residues. Trimming removed 6 bases from V and 5 bases from J, with 11 bases in between. The CDR3 reads CASRLLANNEQFF. The CDR3 DNA reads as TGTGCCAGCAGGCTACTAGCCAACAATGAGCAGTTCTTC.

The CDR3: CATSRVLGQDYNEQFF. The CDR3, as DNA: TGTGCCACCAGCAGAGTTTTAGGACAGGATTACAATGAGCAGTTCTTC. The gene calls are TRBV15 and TRBJ2-1, with 7 bases fitting TRBD1. Per the germline V gene, CDR1 is LNHNV and CDR2 is YYDKDF (reference sequence). The junction had 7 bases not matched to a gene; V was cut back by 1 base and J by 4 bases. The CDR3 runs to 16 residues.

This chain uses TRBV2 with TRBJ2-7; 7 bases align to TRBD1. Germline V CDR1 and CDR2: SNHLY, FYNNEI. V lost 6 bases and J lost 2; bases outside the gene matches: 7. The CDR3 spans 14 residues. This CDR3 reads CASRRTGSTYEQYF. The CDR3 DNA reads TGTGCCAGCAGACGGACAGGTTCGACCTACGAGCAGTACTTC.

This rearrangement joins TRBV20-1 to TRBJ2-7, with D possibly matching TRBD1 (5 bases). V lost 3 bases and J 7 bases, leaving 7 bases between the germline ends. Germline V gene data show CDR1 as DFQATT and CDR2 as SNEGSKA (reference sequence). The CDR3 has 10 residues. The CDR3 DNA reads TGCAGTGCTAGTAAGGGGGAGCAGTACTTC. This codes for CSASKGEQYF.

About this clone itself: The sample has other DNA sequences that encode this CDR3 too. This chain links TRBV5-6 with TRBJ1-1; D possibly corresponds to TRBD1 (5 bases). Germline loops: CDR1 SGHDT, CDR2 YYEEEE. The V and J ends lost 0 bases and 3 bases respectively, with 6 bases between them. The CDR3 covers 13 residues. CDR3 amino acids: CASSLGGDTEAFF. The CDR3, as DNA: TGTGCCAGCAGCTTGGGAGGGGACACTGAAGCTTTCTTT. The full variable domain, rest sourced from reference TRBV5-6 and TRBJ1-1, is DAGVTQSPTHLIKTRGQQVTLRCSPKSGHDTVSWYQQALGQGPQFIFQYYEEEERQRGNFPDRFSGHQFPNYSSELNVNALLLGDSALYLCASSLGGDTEAFFGQGTRLTVV.

This clone was counted a single time. This sample includes further DNA sequences coding for the same CDR3. The chain's CDR3 is CASSYSRGEQFF. The CDR3 DNA follows: TGTGCCAGCAGTTACTCTCGAGGTGAGCAGTTCTTC. The rearrangement joins TRBV6-5 to TRBJ2-1; D not certain. V was trimmed by 0 bases and J by 9 bases, leaving 6 bases between them. From germline, CDR1 is MNHEY and CDR2 SVGAGI. The length of the CDR3 is 12 residues.